The 27 T cell receptor beta chains below come from one sample, sequenced in a study of blood T cell repertoires in COVID-19. Repertoires were generated with immunoSEQ multiplex PCR, while TCRdb's copy carries only in-frame clones and drops some. The data contain 45,000 to 50,000 clones, about nine tenths of them seen just once; the ten biggest clones take up about 2.8%. Sequences were obtained from peripheral blood. The receptors come from a woman older than 75 with COVID-19, enrolled during active disease.

The chain recombines TRBV15 with TRBJ1-5, with TRBD1 matching over 12 bases. J lost 4 bases, V lost 1 base, and 5 bases had no gene match. CDR3 length: 17 residues. CDR1 is LNHNV, CDR2 YYDKDF, per germline (reference sequence). This CDR3 reads CATSRGRDRGRNQPQHF. CDR3 nucleotide sequence: TGTGCCACCAGCAGAGGGAGGGACAGGGGGCGAAATCAGCCCCAGCATTTT.

The chain has TRBV19 and TRBJ2-3; 8 positions match TRBD2. V lost 3 bases to trimming and J lost 10 bases; unmatched junction nucleotides: 6. The CDR3 totals 13 residues. CDR1 is LNHDA and CDR2 is SQIVND in the germline V gene (reference sequence). As DNA, the CDR3 is TGTGCCAGTAGTATGCTACCAGCGGGAGCGCAGTATTTT. Its translation: CASSMLPAGAQYF.

In this sample, this clone turned up a few times. V is TRBV4-1 and J is TRBJ2-1; 16 bases align to TRBD2. CDR1 and CDR2 (germline): MGHRA, YSYEKL. Losses at the gene ends were 3 bases for V and 6 bases for J; bases not matched to a gene: 11. The CDR3 totals 19 residues. The CDR3 coding sequence is TGCGCCAGCAGCCAGAAGGGACTAGCGGGAGGGCCGTCGGGCAATGAGCAGTTCTTC. This gives the protein CASSQKGLAGGPSGNEQFF.

This clone was seen just once. The chain uses TRBV25-1 and TRBJ1-4; no clear D. Trimming left V 1 base short and J 7 bases short, with 13 bases between. The CDR3 spans 15 residues. CDR1 is MGHDK and CDR2 is SYGVNS in the germline V gene. The CDR3 nucleotides are TGTGCCAGCAGTGAATGGGAGGCAGGTCGTGAAAAACTGTTTTTT. This codes for CASSEWEAGREKLFF.

This chain joins TRBV19 and TRBJ2-1; TRBD2 matches at 13 bases. Germline CDR1 is LNHDA and CDR2 is SQIVND (reference sequence). V lost 6 bases and J lost 1; bases outside the gene matches: 0. The CDR3 has 15 residues. The CDR3 sequence is CASRTSGRSYNEQFF. The CDR3 bases are TGTGCCAGTAGGACTAGCGGGAGGTCCTACAATGAGCAGTTCTTC.

The chain joins TRBV6-5 to TRBJ1-1; possible D gene TRBD1, 5 bases. This CDR3 has 14 residues. Germline CDR1 and CDR2: MNHEY and SVGAGI. Trimming left V 3 bases short and J 7 bases short, with 15 bases between. The CDR3 loop is CASSYYLRGGEAFF. Written as DNA, the CDR3 is TGTGCCAGCAGTTATTACCTTAGGGGCGGTGAAGCTTTCTTT.

This chain joins TRBV7-9 and TRBJ1-1, with 7 bases aligning to TRBD1. With V trimmed by 0 bases and J by 0 bases, 10 bases remained unmatched. Germline V lookup: CDR1 SEHNR, CDR2 FQNEAQ (reference sequence). This CDR3 contains 18 residues. CDR3 nucleotides: TGTGCCAGCAGCTTAGCGACAGGGAATTCCTTAGTGAACACTGAAGCTTTCTTT. This encodes CASSLATGNSLVNTEAFF. Filled out from reference TRBV7-9 and TRBJ1-1, the complete variable domain reads DTGVSQNPRHKITKRGQNVTFRCDPISEHNRLYWYRQTLGQGPEFLTYFQNEAQLEKSRLLSDRFSAERPKGSFSTLEIQRTEQGDSAMYLCASSLATGNSLVNTEAFFGQGTRLTVV.

The chain combines TRBV5-1 with TRBJ1-2; the D gene is possibly TRBD1 (5 bases). This CDR3 has 14 amino acids. With 4 bases removed from V and 6 bases from J, the gap between germline ends came to 16 bases. Per the germline V gene, CDR1 is SGHRS and CDR2 is YFSETQ. The CDR3 here is CASSPTGGPDGYTF. The DNA for the CDR3 is TGCGCCAGCAGCCCGACCGGGGGTCCAGATGGCTACACCTTC.

Remarks on this clone: The same CDR3 also results from other DNA sequences found in this sample. This sequence joins TRBV27 and TRBJ1-1; 7 bases map to TRBD1. J gave up 0 bases and V 6 bases, and 4 bases lay outside the gene matches. The CDR3 sequence is 14 residues long. The germline V gene encodes CDR1 MNHEY and CDR2 SMNVEV (reference sequence). The CDR3, as DNA: TGTGCCAGCAGCCGGGACAGAATGAACACTGAAGCTTTCTTT. The encoded protein is CASSRDRMNTEAFF.

CDR3: CASSSDPGNTIYF. The CDR3 bases are TGCGCCAGCAGCTCGGACCCAGGGAACACCATATATTTT. The V call is TRBV5-1, the J call TRBJ1-3, with D tentatively TRBD1 (5 bases). The germline gives CDR1 SGHRS, CDR2 YFSETQ. V was shortened by 3 bases and J by 7 bases, with 11 bases between the two germline ends. The CDR3 spans 13 residues.

The genes are TRBV18 and TRBJ1-3; TRBD1 might be the D (5 bases). The V end was cut by 2 bases, the J end by 2 bases, with 13 bases between. The CDR3 is 16 residues long. The germline V gene encodes CDR1 KGHSH and CDR2 LQKENI. This CDR3 reads CASSPAPGIPGNTIYF. CDR3 in DNA: TGTGCCAGCTCACCAGCCCCAGGGATCCCTGGAAACACCATATATTTT. The whole variable domain, remainder taken from reference TRBV18 and TRBJ1-3, is NAGVMQNPRHLVRRRGQEARLRCSPMKGHSHVYWYRQLPEEGLKFMVYLQKENIIDESGMPKERFSAEFPKEGPSILRIQQVVRGDSAAYFCASSPAPGIPGNTIYFGEGSWLTVV.

This clone has only one observation. V is TRBV5-1 and J is TRBJ1-1; D unclear. The V end lost 4 bases, the J end lost 4 bases, and 17 bases lay between the germline ends. The CDR3 covers 15 residues. From germline, CDR1 is SGHRS and CDR2 YFSETQ. The chain's CDR3 is CASSALRVGGTEAFF. The CDR3 DNA sequence: TGCGCCAGCAGCGCCCTGAGAGTCGGCGGCACTGAAGCTTTCTTT.

This clone was found once. The chain employs TRBV7-9 and TRBJ2-6; D is ambiguous. Germline CDR1 SEHNR, CDR2 FQNEAQ (reference sequence). With 2 bases removed from V and 0 bases from J, the gap between germline ends came to 5 bases. This CDR3 is 15 amino acids long. Here the CDR3 DNA reads TGTGCCAGCAGCTTACACAACTCTGGGGCCAACGTCCTGACTTTC. This sequence encodes CASSLHNSGANVLTF.

The CDR3 region has the DNA TGCGCCAGCAGCTTAGGGACTAAAAGGACCCAGTACTTC. Residues: CASSLGTKRTQYF. The chain uses TRBV5-1 and TRBJ2-5; 7 bases align to TRBD2. Per the germline V gene, CDR1 is SGHRS and CDR2 is YFSETQ. This CDR3 is 13 amino acids long. Trimming cost V 2 bases and J 7 bases; bases outside gene matches: 5.

This chain links TRBV7-9 with TRBJ1-2, with 8 bases lining up with TRBD1. Looked up from germline, CDR1 is SEHNR and CDR2 is FQNEAQ (reference sequence). The J segment lost 4 bases and the V segment lost 1 base, leaving 5 bases of the junction unmatched. This CDR3 comprises 15 residues. The DNA of the CDR3 is TGTGCCAGCAGCTTAGTTCGCGGACAGGGCTATGGCTACACCTTC. This translates into CASSLVRGQGYGYTF.

This rearrangement joins TRBV2 to TRBJ1-2, with 7 bases that match TRBD1. The CDR3 has 12 residues. Trimming cost V 4 bases and J 8 bases; bases outside gene matches: 4. The V gene's germline CDR1 is SNHLY and CDR2 FYNNEI. CDR3 bases: TGTGCCAGCAGTGGACAGGGTGAAGGCTACACCTTC. Its protein is CASSGQGEGYTF.

The rearrangement joins TRBV9 to TRBJ1-1, with TRBD1 matching over 7 bases. This CDR3 region has 15 residues. Germline assignment: CDR1 SGDLS and CDR2 YYNGEE. The V gene end was trimmed by 2 bases and the J gene end by 1 base; junction bases not matched to a gene: 5. The DNA of the CDR3 is TGTGCCAGCAGCGTGACAGGGAGGCGGAACACTGAAGCTTTCTTT. Translating gives CASSVTGRRNTEAFF.

The chain joins TRBV15 to TRBJ2-7; weak D call: TRBD2 (7 bases). Germline CDR1 is LNHNV and CDR2 is YYDKDF (reference sequence). There are 16 residues in the CDR3. With 4 bases removed from V and 6 bases from J, the gap between germline ends came to 22 bases. The CDR3 sequence: CATSTNRDTGGREQYF. The CDR3 bases are TGTGCCACCAGCACAAACCGGGACACCGGGGGGCGCGAGCAGTACTTC.

The chain couples TRBV14 to TRBJ2-1, with no clear D. The CDR3 totals 13 residues. The germline V gene encodes CDR1 SGHDN and CDR2 FVKESK. Trimming removed 4 bases at V and 9 bases at J, with 13 bases between. The CDR3: CASSPFILSEQFF. The CDR3 bases are TGTGCCAGCAGCCCATTCATTCTCAGTGAGCAGTTCTTC.

V gene TRBV3-1 (or the pseudogene TRBV3-2) combines with J gene TRBJ1-2, with no clear D. Germline V CDR1 and CDR2: LGHDT, YNNKEL (reference sequence). This CDR3 spans 12 amino acids. The V end was cut by 4 bases, the J end by 7 bases, with 10 bases between. The CDR3, as DNA: TGTGCCAGCAGCCCCGACGCGGGTGGCTACACCTTC. It encodes CASSPDAGGYTF.

This clone is classed as large (0.1 to 1%). V usage is TRBV9 and J usage is TRBJ1-1; 8 bases map to TRBD1. V was clipped by 0 bases and J by 8 bases; unmatched bases: 6. The CDR3 contains 14 residues. CDR1 is SGDLS, CDR2 YYNGEE, per germline. The CDR3: CASSVEGTGEEAFF. The DNA of the CDR3 is TGTGCCAGCAGCGTAGAGGGGACAGGTGAAGAAGCTTTCTTT. Full variable domain (rest looked up from reference TRBV9 and TRBJ1-1): DSGVTQTPKHLITATGQRVTLRCSPRSGDLSVYWYQQSLDQGLQFLIQYYNGEERAKGNILERFSAQQFPDLHSELNLSSLELGDSALYFCASSVEGTGEEAFFGQGTRLTVV.

The rearrangement joins TRBV28 to TRBJ1-3; TRBD1 matches 7 bases. This CDR3 region has 15 residues. Germline V lookup: CDR1 MDHEN, CDR2 SYDVKM. Trimming cost V 6 bases and J 0 bases; bases outside gene matches: 5. The DNA of the CDR3 is TGTGCCAGCAGGGTGACAGGGAGCTCTGGAAACACCATATATTTT. It codes for CASRVTGSSGNTIYF.

For the CDR3, the DNA is TGTGCCAGCAGAAGATGGGACAGGGGGCGCAATTCACCCCTCCACTTT. It translates to CASRRWDRGRNSPLHF. The genes are TRBV2 and TRBJ1-6; 12 nucleotides align to TRBD1. Germline lookup yields CDR1 SNHLY and CDR2 FYNNEI. V shed 6 bases, J shed 7 bases, and the junction held 7 bases outside the gene matches. This CDR3 comprises 16 residues.

The rearrangement links TRBV18 to TRBJ1-1, with D hard to call. CDR1 is KGHSH, CDR2 LQKENI, per germline. The V gene lost 3 bases and the J gene lost 1 base, with 6 bases spanning the gap. This CDR3 spans 13 amino acids. The CDR3 DNA reads as TGTGCCAGCTCACCCCAGGAGAACACTGAAGCTTTCTTT. Translated, it gives CASSPQENTEAFF.

The chain uses TRBV18 and TRBJ2-3, with 9 bases lining up with TRBD2. This CDR3 spans 16 amino acids. Trimming at V came to 1 base and at J to 4 bases, leaving 6 bases not matched to a gene. The germline V gene encodes CDR1 KGHSH and CDR2 LQKENI. CDR3 loop: CASSPLGTSFADTQYF. The CDR3 DNA is TGTGCCAGCTCACCACTCGGGACTAGCTTCGCAGATACGCAGTATTTT. Full variable domain (outside the CDR3, taken from reference TRBV18 and TRBJ2-3): NAGVMQNPRHLVRRRGQEARLRCSPMKGHSHVYWYRQLPEEGLKFMVYLQKENIIDESGMPKERFSAEFPKEGPSILRIQQVVRGDSAAYFCASSPLGTSFADTQYFGPGTRLTVL.

This chain joins TRBV27 and TRBJ1-2; perhaps TRBD1 as D (6 bases). The CDR3 is 14 amino acids. Deletions cut 6 bases from V and 6 bases from J, with 17 bases between. Germline loops: CDR1 MNHEY, CDR2 SMNVEV (reference sequence). DNA for the CDR3: TGTGCCAGCAGCACACAACAGGGATCCCATGGCTACACCTTC. The encoded protein is CASSTQQGSHGYTF.

The chain is built from TRBV6-5 and TRBJ1-1; a weak D match, TRBD1 (5 bases). The CDR3 consists of 13 residues. The germline V and J ends were trimmed by 2 bases and 7 bases, with 11 bases remaining between them. Germline values: CDR1 MNHEY, CDR2 SVGAGI. The CDR3 is CASSYPGHLEAFF. The CDR3 DNA reads TGTGCCAGCAGTTACCCTGGACACCTTGAAGCTTTCTTT.